Below, one T cell receptor (beta chain) is given with its context. Its antigen is still unknown. From germline, CDR1 is MGHRA and CDR2 YSYEKL. CDR3 length equals 14 residues. The ends were cut back, 1 base at V and 3 bases at J, with 9 bases in the middle. A single record per CDR3 protein comes from TCRdb applying MiXCR to the 5' RACE reads. The data hold about 470,000 distinct CDR3 sequences, with roughly 18% observed a single time. The data are from a study of T-cell memory formation after mild COVID-19. About the study: The TCR clusters were mostly specific to one donor.

Study results and limitations: Clones that got smaller from day 15 to 85 had even CD4/CD8, while clones growing later tipped toward CD4+. Clones that contracted clustered mainly in CM and EM if CD4+ and in EMRA if CD8+. Pre-infection memory harbored some responding clones, suggesting cross-reactive memory joined.

Sequencing was performed on PBMCs or a T cell subset sorted from them (not recorded which). The genes are TRBV4-1 and TRBJ1-2; D may be TRBD1 (5 bases). The receptor was isolated from an adult woman who had mild COVID-19 (a few samples of this study predate the infection). Cell type and time point are not known. CDR3 protein: CASSQVLGDYGYTF. The CDR3 nucleotides are TGCGCCAGCAGCCAAGTTCTGGGGGACTATGGCTACACCTTC.